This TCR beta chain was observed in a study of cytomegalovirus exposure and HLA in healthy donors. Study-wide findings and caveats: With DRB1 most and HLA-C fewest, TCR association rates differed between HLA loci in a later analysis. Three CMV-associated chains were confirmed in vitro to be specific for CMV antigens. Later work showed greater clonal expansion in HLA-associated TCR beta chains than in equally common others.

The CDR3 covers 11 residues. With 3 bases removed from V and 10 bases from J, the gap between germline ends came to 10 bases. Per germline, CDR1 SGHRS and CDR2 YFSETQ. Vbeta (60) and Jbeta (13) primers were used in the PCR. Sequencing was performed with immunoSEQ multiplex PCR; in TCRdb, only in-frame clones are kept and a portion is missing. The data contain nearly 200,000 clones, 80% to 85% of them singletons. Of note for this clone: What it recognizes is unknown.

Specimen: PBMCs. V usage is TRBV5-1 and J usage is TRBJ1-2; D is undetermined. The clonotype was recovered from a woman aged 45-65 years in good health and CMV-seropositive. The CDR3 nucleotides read TGCGCCAGCAGCTATTCCGGGATCTACACCTTC. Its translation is CASSYSGIYTF.